One and the same sample provided the 21 T cell receptor beta chains below, sequenced in a study of a mutant IDH1 vaccine in newly diagnosed glioma. Time point defined: week 47, end of study. Each dose delivered 300 ug of mutant IDH1 20-mer peptide subcutaneously with imiquimod. Using immunoSEQ multiplex PCR, the repertoire was profiled, and TCRdb retains in-frame clones only, with some absent. The table records 50,000 to 65,000 clones, less than 65% of them present only once. These receptors have no known antigen. Sequencing was performed on peripheral blood mononuclear cells (PBMCs), taken from a glioma patient whose treatment included an IDH1 peptide vaccine. The receptors stem from a man aged 40-55 years with glioma. Some clones in this sample may be carry-over from other donors' samples.

The chain couples TRBV19 to TRBJ2-7, with D possibly matching TRBD2 (6 bases). The CDR3 spans 14 residues. CDR1 is LNHDA, CDR2 SQIVND, per germline (reference sequence). V was trimmed by 3 bases and J by 5 bases, leaving 14 bases between them. CDR3 in DNA: TGTGCCAGTAGTATGTCTGGGACTGGGGACGAGCAGTACTTC. Protein product: CASSMSGTGDEQYF.

The rearrangement joins TRBV11-2 to TRBJ2-5, with D possibly being TRBD2 (5 bases). The CDR3 has 14 residues. CDR1 is SGHAT and CDR2 is FQNNGV in the germline V gene. The V end lost 0 bases, the J end lost 5 bases, and 10 bases lay between the germline ends. The CDR3: CASSLELDPETQYF. The CDR3 nucleotides read TGTGCCAGCAGCTTAGAACTAGATCCGGAGACCCAGTACTTC.

This chain uses TRBV5-1 with TRBJ2-7; D unclear. The CDR3 consists of 13 residues. Germline assignment: CDR1 SGHRS and CDR2 YFSETQ. V shed 4 bases and J shed 0 bases, with 8 bases lying between them. In DNA form, the CDR3 reads TGCGCCAGCAGCCCCCTGAGCTCCTACGAGCAGTACTTC. Residues: CASSPLSSYEQYF.

The chain links TRBV7-9 to TRBJ2-5, with TRBD2 matching 7 bases. In germline, CDR1 is SEHNR, CDR2 FQNEAQ (reference sequence). The J segment lost 2 bases and the V segment lost 5 bases, leaving 11 bases of the junction unmatched. This CDR3 has 16 amino acids. The CDR3 is CASSPRTGRIQETQYF. The CDR3 DNA reads as TGTGCCAGCAGCCCCCGAACCGGGAGGATACAAGAGACCCAGTACTTC.

This chain connects TRBV5-1 to TRBJ1-2, with TRBD1 identical over 10 bases. Germline lookup yields CDR1 SGHRS and CDR2 YFSETQ. The CDR3 is 18 residues long. Trimming took 3 bases from V and 3 from J; bases not matched to a gene: 14. DNA for the CDR3: TGCGCCAGCAGCTCGTCCGTGACAGGGGGCGTGAGGTACTATGGCTACACCTTC. Translated: CASSSSVTGGVRYYGYTF.

V is TRBV10-3 and J is TRBJ2-7; 10 nucleotides align to TRBD1. Germline CDR1 and CDR2: ENHRY and SYGVKD. This CDR3 contains 13 residues. Trimming at V came to 5 bases and at J to 5 bases, leaving 3 bases not matched to a gene. CDR3 in DNA: TGTGCCATCAGTAACGGACAGGGGGACGAGCAGTACTTC. As protein: CAISNGQGDEQYF.

This clone was detected a few times. The chain employs TRBV30 and TRBJ1-1; 7 positions agree with TRBD1. The CDR3 is 14 residues long. The J segment lost 3 bases and the V segment lost 1 base, leaving 5 bases of the junction unmatched. CDR1 GTSNPN and CDR2 SVGIG come from the germline V gene (reference sequence). The CDR3 DNA reads TGTGCCTGGAGTGAAAACAGGGGTCACACTGAAGCTTTCTTT. This gives the protein CAWSENRGHTEAFF.

This chain links TRBV6-6 with TRBJ1-6; TRBD1 is a possible D gene (6 bases). Germline V gene sequence: CDR1 MNHNY, CDR2 SVGAGI (reference sequence). Trimming cost V 4 bases and J 7 bases, with 14 bases left between them. The CDR3 is made up of 15 amino acids. CDR3 in amino acids: CASSSRGGPNSPLHF. As DNA, the CDR3 is TGTGCCAGCAGTTCCCGGGGGGGGCCCAATTCACCCCTCCACTTT.

V is TRBV5-1 and J is TRBJ2-5, with TRBD2 matching over 8 bases. The CDR3 spans 14 residues. Trimming at V came to 4 bases and at J to 5 bases, leaving 7 bases not matched to a gene. Germline loops: CDR1 SGHRS, CDR2 YFSETQ. CDR3 nucleotides: TGCGCCAGCAGCCCGGGACCGGGGGGGGAGACCCAGTACTTC. Encoded protein: CASSPGPGGETQYF.

In its sample, this clone was seen once. This chain links TRBV4-1 with TRBJ1-3, with D maybe TRBD1 (5 bases). Germline values: CDR1 MGHRA, CDR2 YSYEKL. V lost 0 bases and J 2 bases, leaving 14 bases between the germline ends. The CDR3 loop spans 17 amino acids. The CDR3 spells CASSQDSMGGTGNTIYF. The CDR3 nucleotides read TGCGCCAGCAGCCAAGATTCGATGGGGGGAACTGGAAACACCATATATTTT.

The J gene is TRBJ1-2, the V gene TRBV6-5, with D perhaps matching TRBD1 (6 bases). The length of the CDR3 is 13 residues. V lost 2 bases, J lost 6 bases, and 10 bases lay in between. Germline lookup yields CDR1 MNHEY and CDR2 SVGAGI. CDR3 nucleotides: TGTGCCAGCAGTTACGACAGGATCCATGGCTACACCTTC. Protein product: CASSYDRIHGYTF.

This sequence joins TRBV5-1 and TRBJ2-7; D is perhaps TRBD2 (7 bases). The CDR3 sequence is 15 residues long. V was cut by 4 bases and J by 2 bases, with 16 bases left in between. CDR1 and CDR2 from the germline V gene are SGHRS and YFSETQ. Written as DNA, the CDR3 is TGCGCCAGCAGCCCCACGGGGGGCTCAGCCTACGAGCAGTACTTC. Residues: CASSPTGGSAYEQYF.

The rearrangement links TRBV19 to TRBJ2-2, with 7 bases that match TRBD1. Germline CDR1 reads LNHDA; CDR2 reads SQIVND (reference sequence). The CDR3 has 15 amino acids. V shed 3 bases, J shed 2 bases, and the junction held 3 bases outside the gene matches. CDR3 region: CASSMPGGNTGELFF. CDR3 sequence (DNA): TGTGCCAGTAGTATGCCAGGGGGTAACACCGGGGAGCTGTTTTTT.

This chain joins TRBV6-6 and TRBJ1-6; D remains unclear. CDR1 and CDR2 from the germline V gene are MNHNY and SVGAGI (reference sequence). The CDR3 consists of 15 residues. Trimming cost V 5 bases and J 2 bases, with 10 bases left between them. In nucleotides, the CDR3 is TGTGCCAGCAGTCAAGACGTCCCCTATAATTCACCCCTCCACTTT. Translation: CASSQDVPYNSPLHF.

This sequence joins TRBV7-3 and TRBJ2-7, with unresolved D. The CDR3 is 13 amino acids. Germline lookup yields CDR1 SGHTA and CDR2 FQGTGA. V lost 2 bases and J 6 bases, leaving 11 bases between the germline ends. In nucleotides, the CDR3 is TGTGCCAGCAGCTTAGAGCCAATGACCGAGCAGTACTTC. Translating it yields CASSLEPMTEQYF.

This chain connects TRBV6-1 to TRBJ2-7; 8 bases align to TRBD2. Germline lookup yields CDR1 MNHNS and CDR2 SASEGT. V shed 3 bases and J 5 bases; nucleotides not matched to a gene: 9. The CDR3 loop spans 15 amino acids. The CDR3 region has the DNA TGTGCCAGCAGTGACCCGGGGGGGGCTCTGAACGAGCAGTACTTC. Its translation: CASSDPGGALNEQYF.

Of note for this clone: Compared with germline, one end of the junction differs, possibly owing to a read error. The chain couples TRBV15 to TRBJ2-1; D remains unclear. The V gene's germline CDR1 is LNHNV and CDR2 YYDKDF (reference sequence). The CDR3 covers 14 residues. In DNA form, the CDR3 reads TGTGCCACTAGCAGAGATCGAACCAGGAATGAGCAGTTCTTC. Translated: CATSRDRTRNEQFF.

The V gene is TRBV23-1, the J gene TRBJ2-7, with unresolved D. TRBV23-1 counts as an open reading frame of uncertain function. Trimming pared 2 bases from V and 2 bases from J, leaving 19 bases between. CDR3 length: 17 amino acids. For the CDR3, the DNA is TGCGCCAGCAGTCAACGTACCCAACCCCCGGGCACCTACGAGCAGTACTTC. This gives the protein CASSQRTQPPGTYEQYF.

A note on this clone: A read error may account for a junction end that differs from germline. The chain links TRBV7-7 to TRBJ2-5, with 10 bases aligning to TRBD2. This CDR3 has 15 amino acids. CDR1 and CDR2 (germline): SSHAT, FNYEAQ (reference sequence). CDR3 sequence reads: CASSLASGGHETQYF. Written as DNA, the CDR3 is TGTGCTAGCAGCTTGGCTAGCGGGGGACACGAGACCCAGTACTTC. Full variable domain (missing parts from reference TRBV7-7 and TRBJ2-5): GAGVSQSPRYKVTKRGQDVTLRCDPISSHATLYWYQQALGQGPEFLTYFNYEAQPDKSGLPSDRFSAERPEGSISTLTIQRTEQRDSAMYRCASSLASGGHETQYFGPGTRLLVL.

The chain uses TRBV10-2 and TRBJ1-2, with a weak D call TRBD1 (6 bases). CDR3 length equals 13 residues. Trimming stripped 2 bases from V and 5 bases from J, with 9 bases between. Germline CDR1 and CDR2: WSHSY and SAAADI. The CDR3 is CASSERGGYGYTF. The CDR3 nucleotides are TGCGCCAGCAGTGAGAGGGGGGGGTATGGCTACACCTTC.

This clone was seen only once. The gene calls are TRBV7-9 and TRBJ1-4; D ambiguous. Germline-derived CDR1 and CDR2 are SEHNR and FQNEAQ (reference sequence). Trimming took off 2 bases at V and 7 bases at J, with 14 bases between the two ends. The CDR3 loop spans 15 amino acids. The CDR3 sequence is CASSLMGLEGEKLFF. The DNA of the CDR3 is TGTGCCAGCAGCTTAATGGGCCTCGAGGGTGAAAAACTGTTTTTT.